Each of the 26 T cell receptor beta chains below was sequenced from the same sample in a study of blood T cell repertoires in COVID-19. Some clones are missing from TCRdb's copy, which holds only in-frame ones; the method was immunoSEQ multiplex PCR. The sample carries about 150,000 clones, around 90% recorded once. Sequencing used peripheral blood. These receptors were taken from a woman of 80 years or more with COVID-19, enrolled during active disease.

This clone occurred once. This chain uses TRBV7-3 with TRBJ2-6; D call uncertain. CDR3 size: 17 residues. Germline CDR1 is SGHTA and CDR2 is FQGTGA. V was pared by 1 base and J by 0 bases, with 10 bases between. The CDR3 DNA is TGTGCCAGCAGCTTAAATAGTGTGATCTCTGGGGCCAACGTCCTGACTTTC. Protein: CASSLNSVISGANVLTF.

This chain joins TRBV6-1 and TRBJ1-1, with D maybe TRBD1 (6 bases). V was pared by 3 bases and J by 6 bases, with 11 bases between. The CDR3 has 13 residues. Germline CDR1 MNHNS, CDR2 SASEGT. In DNA, the CDR3 is TGTGCCAGCAGTGATACAGGGTTCGCTGAAGCTTTCTTT. Its translation: CASSDTGFAEAFF.

The chain has TRBV5-4 and TRBJ2-1, with TRBD2 identical over 7 bases. The CDR3 consists of 15 residues. V was pared by 7 bases and J by 0 bases, with 7 bases of the junction left unmatched. Germline V gene sequence: CDR1 SGHNT, CDR2 YYREEE (reference sequence). CDR3 protein: CASGSSGGSYNEQFF. The CDR3 region has the DNA TGTGCCAGCGGCTCTAGCGGTGGCTCCTACAATGAGCAGTTCTTC.

The chain combines TRBV5-1 with TRBJ2-7; 9 nucleotides align to TRBD1. CDR3 length equals 15 residues. V shed 3 bases, J shed 5 bases, and the junction held 9 bases outside the gene matches. In germline, CDR1 is SGHRS, CDR2 YFSETQ. The DNA of the CDR3 is TGCGCCAGCAGCTGGGGGACAGGGAAGGTTGACGAGCAGTACTTC. Translated, it gives CASSWGTGKVDEQYF.

The chain is built from TRBV15 and TRBJ1-5, with 9 bases lining up with TRBD1. Losses at the gene ends were 4 bases for V and 6 bases for J; bases not matched to a gene: 4. CDR1 is LNHNV, CDR2 YYDKDF, per germline (reference sequence). This CDR3 is 14 amino acids long. The CDR3 region is CATSTPDRGQPQHF. CDR3 in DNA: TGTGCCACCAGCACTCCGGACAGGGGTCAGCCCCAGCATTTT.

The rearrangement links TRBV19 to TRBJ1-4; D is ambiguous. The V gene's germline CDR1 is LNHDA and CDR2 SQIVND (reference sequence). V lost 5 bases and J 0 bases, leaving 7 bases between the germline ends. The CDR3 length is 14 residues. CDR3 DNA: TGTGCCAGTAGTGCCGGGGCAACTAATGAAAAACTGTTTTTT. Amino acids: CASSAGATNEKLFF.

The rearrangement joins TRBV19 to TRBJ2-3; the D gene is possibly TRBD2 (5 bases). V shed 3 bases and J shed 4 bases, with 14 bases lying between them. Germline CDR1 and CDR2: LNHDA and SQIVND (reference sequence). CDR3 length: 15 amino acids. In DNA form, the CDR3 reads TGTGCCAGTAGTATGGACTCTCCGGCCTCAGATACGCAGTATTTT. This translates into CASSMDSPASDTQYF.

The chain is built from TRBV7-8 and TRBJ1-5; 9 bases agree with TRBD1. Germline assignment: CDR1 SGHVS and CDR2 FQNEAQ. Trimming removed 2 bases from V and 6 bases from J; junction bases left unmatched: 2. The CDR3 extends over 14 amino acids. CDR3 residues: CASSLLTGGQPQHF. The CDR3 DNA reads TGTGCCAGCAGCTTATTGACAGGGGGTCAGCCCCAGCATTTT.

This rearrangement joins TRBV11-2 to TRBJ2-1; possible D gene TRBD1, 5 bases. The CDR3 runs to 14 residues. V lost 5 bases and J lost 5, with 13 bases in between. Per the germline V gene, CDR1 is SGHAT and CDR2 is FQNNGV. The CDR3 nucleotides read TGTGCCAGCAGCCCGCAAAGGACAAACAATGAGCAGTTCTTC. The encoded protein is CASSPQRTNNEQFF.

The sample holds one count of this clone. The chain uses TRBV5-1 and TRBJ2-7; 7 bases line up with TRBD1. The trim removed 0 bases at V and 5 bases at J, leaving 5 bases unmatched. Germline lookup yields CDR1 SGHRS and CDR2 YFSETQ. The CDR3 has 14 amino acids. As DNA, the CDR3 is TGCGCCAGCAGCTTGGTTCAGGGGGTCCACGAGCAGTACTTC. Protein sequence: CASSLVQGVHEQYF.

The gene calls are TRBV24-1 and TRBJ2-5, with TRBD1 matching 8 bases. This CDR3 has 15 residues. CDR1 and CDR2 from the germline V gene are KGHDR and SFDVKD. The junction had 5 bases not matched to a gene; V was cut back by 5 bases and J by 1 base. This chain's CDR3 is CATSGDRGLQETQYF. DNA for the CDR3: TGTGCCACCAGTGGAGACAGGGGCCTCCAAGAGACCCAGTACTTC.

In its sample, this clone was seen once. The chain employs TRBV6-5 and TRBJ1-2, with D hard to call. The CDR3 loop spans 13 amino acids. The V gene's germline CDR1 is MNHEY and CDR2 SVGAGI. Trimming took off 2 bases at V and 6 bases at J, with 10 bases between the two ends. The CDR3 region is CASSYEGVDGYTF. The CDR3 coding sequence is TGTGCCAGCAGTTACGAGGGAGTGGATGGCTACACCTTC.

The chain has TRBV7-9 and TRBJ1-2; TRBD1 matches 10 bases. J was trimmed by 4 bases and V by 1 base; bases with no gene match: 0. The germline CDR1 and CDR2 sequences are SEHNR and FQNEAQ (reference sequence). This CDR3 has 14 residues. CDR3 protein: CASSLGQGAYGYTF. The CDR3 region has the DNA TGTGCCAGCAGCTTAGGACAGGGGGCCTATGGCTACACCTTC.

V usage is TRBV6-6 and J usage is TRBJ1-2; no definite D call. The CDR3 extends over 14 amino acids. The germline gives CDR1 MNHNY, CDR2 SVGAGI (reference sequence). The V and J ends lost 6 bases and 1 base respectively, with 12 bases between them. Here the CDR3 reads CASRTIEGNYGYTF. CDR3 coding DNA: TGTGCCAGCAGGACTATCGAGGGTAACTATGGCTACACCTTC.

V is TRBV6-5 and J is TRBJ2-7, with 9 bases fitting TRBD2. The CDR3 contains 13 residues. With 7 bases clipped from V and 2 bases from J, the junction kept 3 bases outside the gene matches. Germline values: CDR1 MNHEY, CDR2 SVGAGI. The DNA of the CDR3 is TGTGCCAGCAATCCTAGCGGGACCTACGAGCAGTACTTC. It yields the protein CASNPSGTYEQYF.

This clone was detected once. Additional DNA sequences in this sample encode the identical CDR3. The V call is TRBV5-1, the J call TRBJ2-7, with D uncertain. V lost 0 bases and J lost 1, with 8 bases in between. This CDR3 is built from 14 residues. CDR1 is SGHRS and CDR2 is YFSETQ in the germline V gene. CDR3: CASSLAGSSYEQYF. The CDR3 DNA sequence: TGCGCCAGCAGCTTGGCCGGTTCATCCTACGAGCAGTACTTC.

This chain links TRBV5-4 with TRBJ2-5; 8 bases map to TRBD2. V lost 4 bases, J lost 0 bases, and 8 bases stayed unmatched. The CDR3 extends over 16 amino acids. The germline CDR1 and CDR2 sequences are SGHNT and YYREEE (reference sequence). For the CDR3, the DNA is TGTGCCAGCAGCCGTGTAGCGGGACTGTACCAAGAGACCCAGTACTTC. This codes for CASSRVAGLYQETQYF.

J is TRBJ2-1 and V is TRBV5-1; TRBD1 might be the D (5 bases). Germline CDR1 reads SGHRS; CDR2 reads YFSETQ. This CDR3 has 14 amino acids. The V gene lost 4 bases and the J gene lost 6 bases, with 14 bases spanning the gap. The CDR3 DNA is TGCGCCAGCAGCCATCAGACAGTAGGCAATGAGCAGTTCTTC. The encoded protein is CASSHQTVGNEQFF.

The V call is TRBV10-3, the J call TRBJ1-5; a possible D gene is TRBD1 (5 bases). V was cut by 10 bases and J by 2 bases, with 15 bases left in between. The germline V gene encodes CDR1 ENHRY and CDR2 SYGVKD. This CDR3 region has 14 residues. CDR3 sequence: CATGRTGGNQPQHF. CDR3 in DNA: TGTGCCACAGGGAGGACGGGGGGCAATCAGCCCCAGCATTTT.

The rearrangement uses TRBV7-2 and TRBJ2-2; 10 bases match TRBD2. The CDR3 loop spans 15 amino acids. With V trimmed by 2 bases and J by 6 bases, 3 bases remained unmatched. Germline V gives CDR1 SGHTA, CDR2 FQGNSA. The CDR3 nucleotides read TGTGCCAGCAGCTTACAAGCGGGAGGGGCCGGGGAGCTGTTTTTT. It yields the protein CASSLQAGGAGELFF.

This clone was seen more than once but under ten times. The rearrangement links TRBV28 to TRBJ1-2, with 10 positions matching TRBD1. This CDR3 spans 12 amino acids. After removal of 6 bases from V and 7 bases from J, the junction contained 2 bases not matched to a gene. The germline V gene encodes CDR1 MDHEN and CDR2 SYDVKM. The CDR3, as DNA: TGTGCCAGCAGCGGGACAGGGGTTGGCTACACCTTC. It is translated as CASSGTGVGYTF.

The chain has TRBV27 and TRBJ1-2; 8 bases fit TRBD1. The CDR3 covers 13 residues. Trimming cost V 6 bases and J 4 bases; bases outside gene matches: 4. Germline V gene sequence: CDR1 MNHEY, CDR2 SMNVEV (reference sequence). The CDR3: CASRSTGGYGYTF. CDR3 nucleotides: TGTGCCAGCAGGTCTACAGGGGGCTATGGCTACACCTTC.

The gene calls are TRBV19 and TRBJ2-7; D might be TRBD1 (6 bases). Germline CDR1 LNHDA, CDR2 SQIVND (reference sequence). This CDR3 spans 13 amino acids. V was clipped by 3 bases and J by 3 bases, with 9 bases between them. The CDR3 protein is CASSIIGGYEQYF. Here the CDR3 DNA reads TGTGCCAGTAGTATTATAGGGGGCTACGAGCAGTACTTC.

The CDR3 DNA sequence: TGTGCCAGCAGCGAACAGGGCGGTGAGCAGTTCTTC. Amino acid sequence: CASSEQGGEQFF. The chain has TRBV2 and TRBJ2-1; D possibly corresponds to TRBD1 (6 bases). CDR3 length: 12 amino acids. Germline V gene sequence: CDR1 SNHLY, CDR2 FYNNEI. Between the trimmed V and J ends, which lost 6 bases and 9 bases, there was a span of 12 bases.

This sequence joins TRBV28 and TRBJ1-1; D is unresolved. The germline gives CDR1 MDHEN, CDR2 SYDVKM. Deletions cut 5 bases from V and 6 bases from J, with 16 bases between. CDR3 length: 14 amino acids. CDR3 nucleotide sequence: TGTGCCAGCAGTCCCGGGAGGGTGCGCCCTGAAGCTTTCTTT. Its translation is CASSPGRVRPEAFF.

V gene TRBV24-1 combines with J gene TRBJ1-5; 11 bases are shared with TRBD1. V lost 4 bases, J lost 2 bases, and 6 bases stayed unmatched. Germline V gene lookup returns CDR1 KGHDR and CDR2 SFDVKD. The CDR3 loop spans 17 amino acids. The CDR3 coding sequence is TGTGCCACCAGTGACGCTGGGACAGGGGGAGGCAATCAGCCCCAGCATTTT. This gives the protein CATSDAGTGGGNQPQHF.